The TCR beta chain described here comes from a study of blood T cells in healthy people across ages. With a J-beta primer mix and a sample-barcoded 5' primer, a second PCR ran about 7 to 12 cycles. Via MiXCR, TCRdb re-called the 5' RACE reads, giving one row per CDR3 protein. The profile shows around 520,000 distinct CDR3 sequences, over 25% of them singletons. There are 16 residues in the CDR3. These same data were also listed under a study on T cells of mothers and their children.

Sequenced input: blood. This TCR derives from a boy aged 2 to 10 in good health. The chain has TRBV21-1 and TRBJ2-3; TRBD2 reflects the table's D call only, with no check against the DNA. TRBV21-1 corresponds to a pseudogene. In nucleotides, the CDR3 is TGTGCCAGCAGCAAAGAGAAGGCGGGGGGGCTTTTTAAGCAGTATTTT. As protein: CASSKEKAGGLFKQYF.